The rows below give T cell receptor beta chains drawn from one sample of a study of technical replicates of blood from several donors. The repertoire was sequenced with immunoSEQ multiplex PCR; TCRdb's copy has only in-frame clones and lacks some. The data show 70,000 or so clones, about nine tenths seen once. Material: T cells isolated from PBMCs. Receptors were obtained from a human donor in good health. CDR3s include the opening cysteine and the closing phenylalanine or tryptophan. A D gene is named only where the DNA matches it firmly. Size values are once, few and many counts, or a class for expanded clones, and some rows have none.

>-|TRBV11-3|-|TRBJ2-7
CASSSRGGEFYEQYF
TGTGCCAGCAGCTCGAGGGGGGGAGAGTTTTACGAGCAGTACTTC
>-|TRBV4-1|-|TRBJ1-1
CASSPGRRENTEAFF
TGCGCCAGCAGCCCCGGACGGCGGGAGAACACTGAAGCTTTCTTT
>-|TRBV6-6|-|TRBJ1-2
CASSYGGNGYTF
TGTGCCAGCAGTTACGGGGGGAACGGCTACACCTTC
>-|TRBV7-8|-|TRBJ1-5
CASSHRNQPQHF
TGTGCCAGCAGCCACAGAAATCAGCCCCAGCATTTT
>-|TRBV7-3|-|TRBJ1-1
CASSFAENTEAFF
TGTGCCAGCAGCTTTGCAGAGAACACTGAAGCTTTCTTT
>-|TRBV5-6|-|TRBJ1-1
CASSSREGVTEAFF
TGTGCCAGCAGCTCCAGGGAGGGGGTTACTGAAGCTTTCTTT
>-|TRBV4-2|-|TRBJ1-5
CASSQVLQGHQPQHF
TGTGCCAGCAGCCAAGTATTACAGGGACATCAGCCCCAGCATTTT
>few|TRBV7-9|TRBD1|TRBJ1-1
CASSSRGDAVNTEAFF
TGTGCCAGCAGCTCCAGGGGGGACGCTGTGAACACTGAAGCTTTCTTT
>-|TRBV5-1|TRBD2|TRBJ2-5
CASSLAGYQETQYF
TGCGCCAGCAGCTTAGCGGGGTACCAAGAGACCCAGTACTTC
>once|TRBV6-5|-|TRBJ1-3
CASSFQRKSGNTIYF
TGTGCCAGCAGTTTTCAGCGTAAATCCGGAAACACCATATATTTT
>-|TRBV27|-|TRBJ2-4
CASRDTLNIQYF
TGTGCCAGCAGGGACACACTGAACATTCAGTACTTC
>-|TRBV18|-|TRBJ2-3
CASSLPVEDTQYF
TGTGCCAGCTCACTTCCCGTGGAGGATACGCAGTATTTT
>-|TRBV4-2|-|TRBJ2-3
CASSPVPTDTQYF
TGTGCCAGCAGCCCTGTTCCCACAGATACGCAGTATTTT
>-|TRBV5-1|TRBD1|TRBJ2-7
CASSFGGRPGTGDEQYF
TGCGCCAGCAGCTTCGGGGGCCGACCCGGGACAGGGGACGAGCAGTACTTC
>-|TRBV5-1|TRBD1|TRBJ1-2
CASSGGTANYGYTF
TGCGCCAGCAGCGGGGGGACAGCTAACTATGGCTACACCTTC
>-|TRBV28|-|TRBJ1-2
CASSAPGHLYGYTF
TGTGCCAGCAGTGCTCCGGGACATCTCTATGGCTACACCTTC
>-|TRBV6-5|TRBD1|TRBJ2-1
CASSYSTGDEQFF
TGTGCCAGCAGTTACTCAACAGGGGATGAGCAGTTCTTC
>once|TRBV11-2|-|TRBJ1-2
CASSPQGDGYTF
TGTGCCAGCAGCCCTCAGGGTGACGGCTACACCTTC
>-|TRBV19|TRBD2|TRBJ2-1
CASTHRLAGWDEQFF
TGTGCCAGTACGCACCGACTAGCGGGATGGGATGAGCAGTTCTTC
>-|TRBV4-3|TRBD1|TRBJ2-2
CASSPGQKITGELFF
TGCGCCAGCAGCCCGGGACAGAAGATCACCGGGGAGCTGTTTTTT